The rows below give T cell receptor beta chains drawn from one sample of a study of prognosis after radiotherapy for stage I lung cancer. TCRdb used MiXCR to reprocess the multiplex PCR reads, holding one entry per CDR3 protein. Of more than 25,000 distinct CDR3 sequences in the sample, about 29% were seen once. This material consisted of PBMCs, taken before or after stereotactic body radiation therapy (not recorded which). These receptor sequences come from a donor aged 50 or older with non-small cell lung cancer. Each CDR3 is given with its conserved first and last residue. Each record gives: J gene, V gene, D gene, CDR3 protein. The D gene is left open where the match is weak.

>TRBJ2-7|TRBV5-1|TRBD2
CASSPTGTTTYEQYF
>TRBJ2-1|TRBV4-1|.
CASSFVGGSYNEQFF
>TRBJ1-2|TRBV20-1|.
CSAREPQAWYGYTF
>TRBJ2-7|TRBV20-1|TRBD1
CSARPRTGGKIPYEQYF
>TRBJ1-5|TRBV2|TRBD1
CASTAMGTAPRPQHF
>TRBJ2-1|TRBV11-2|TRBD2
CASSLETSGSYNEQFF
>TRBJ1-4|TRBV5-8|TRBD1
CASSMGQGHEKLFF
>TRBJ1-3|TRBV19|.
CASSSSLALGGNTIYF
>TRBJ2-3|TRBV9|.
CASSVAYDVRDFTDTQYF
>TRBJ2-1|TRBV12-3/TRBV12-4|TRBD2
CASSPGLARNEQFF
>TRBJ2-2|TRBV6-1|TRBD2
CASTRTSGSASDTGELFF
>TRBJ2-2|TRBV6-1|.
CVSSEDLLRVPGELFF
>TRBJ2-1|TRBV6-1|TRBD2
CASIKTSGRALAEYNEQFF
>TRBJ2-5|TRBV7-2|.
CASSLVGQETQYF
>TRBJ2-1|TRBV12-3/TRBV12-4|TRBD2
CAIRSLAGGYNEQFF
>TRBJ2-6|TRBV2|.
CASHLLTTPGGANVLTF
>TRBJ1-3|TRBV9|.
CASSGSQGGNTIYF
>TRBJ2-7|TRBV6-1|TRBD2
CASSISPGGEQYF
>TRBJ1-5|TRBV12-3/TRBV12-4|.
CASGGQGNQPQHF
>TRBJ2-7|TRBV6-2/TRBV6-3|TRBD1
CASSYPPGQGYEQYF
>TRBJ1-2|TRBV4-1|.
CASSAVGGYTF
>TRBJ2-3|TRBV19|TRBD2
CASSPGKLAGADTQYF
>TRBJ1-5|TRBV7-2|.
CASSPRWDGNQPQHF
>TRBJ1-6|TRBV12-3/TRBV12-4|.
CASSLSGSSYNSPLHF
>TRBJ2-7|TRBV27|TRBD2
CASSLSSGAYEQYF
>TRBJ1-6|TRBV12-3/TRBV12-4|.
CARSLAGHAGSPLHF
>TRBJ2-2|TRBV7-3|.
CASSFGDNTGELFF
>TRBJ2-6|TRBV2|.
CASSEGGTGANVLTF
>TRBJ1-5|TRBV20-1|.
CSADVGTDSRQPQHF
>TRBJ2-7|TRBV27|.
CASSSYSSYEQYF
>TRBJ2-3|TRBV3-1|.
CASSQERAALKYF
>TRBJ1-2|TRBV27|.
CASSSAPGSRYTF
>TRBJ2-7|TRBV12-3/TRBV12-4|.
CASSSRTDFYEQYF
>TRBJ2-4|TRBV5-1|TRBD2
CASSLSGTSINIQYF
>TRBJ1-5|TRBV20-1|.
CSVGRRNQPQHF
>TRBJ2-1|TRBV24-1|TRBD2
CATSDPGTSGRVYNEQFF
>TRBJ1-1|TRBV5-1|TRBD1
CASSLTGDMNTEAFF